Listed below are T cell receptor beta chains from one sample, sequenced in a study of regulatory T cells in long-lasting Graves disease. TCRdb called the multiplex PCR reads again in MiXCR, with one record for every CDR3 protein. The data show 300,000 to 350,000 distinct CDR3 sequences, with roughly a fifth seen just once and 29% held by the top ten. Sequences were derived from peripheral blood mononuclear cells (PBMCs), sampled when the disease was refractory, from a patient treated with antithyroid drugs. These receptors all come from a female donor with Graves disease. The CDR3 runs from the conserved cysteine through the conserved F or W. Fields, in order: V gene, clone size, D gene, J gene, CDR3 protein, CDR3 DNA. The D gene is left open where the match is weak. Size is stated for part of the rows, as once, few or many counts, or as a class when the clone is expanded.

TRBV20-1	many	-	TRBJ1-1	CSACRGSDTEAFF	TGCAGTGCCTGTCGGGGGAGTGACACTGAAGCTTTCTTT
TRBV24-1	few	-	TRBJ2-2	CATRPAVNTGELFF	TGTGCCACTCGTCCGGCCGTAAACACCGGGGAGCTGTTTTTT
TRBV3-1	few	-	TRBJ1-4	CASSQGRRGEKLFF	TGTGCCAGCAGCCAAGGGCGGAGGGGAGAAAAACTGTTTTTT
TRBV7-2	many	-	TRBJ2-7	CASSLGLGGAYEQYF	TGTGCCAGCAGCTTAGGGCTAGGGGGGGCCTACGAGCAGTACTTC
TRBV12-3/TRBV12-4	many	TRBD1	TRBJ1-1	CASSPNLGQGVGMNTEAFF	TGTGCCAGCAGCCCGAACTTGGGACAGGGGGTAGGGATGAACACTGAAGCTTTCTTT
TRBV12-5	many	TRBD1	TRBJ1-1	CASGLGQVNTEAFF	TGTGCTAGTGGCTTAGGACAGGTGAACACTGAAGCTTTCTTT
TRBV18	-	-	TRBJ2-7	CASSPRVVGDYEQYF	TGTGCCAGCTCACCACGGGTTGTGGGGGACTACGAGCAGTACTTC
TRBV12-3/TRBV12-4	-	-	TRBJ1-5	CASRTEGLSNRPQHF	TGTGCCAGCAGAACTGAGGGGCTTAGCAATCGGCCCCAGCATTTT
TRBV2	many	-	TRBJ1-1	CASREEPGRMNTEAFF	TGTGCCAGCAGAGAAGAGCCGGGACGGATGAACACTGAAGCTTTCTTT
TRBV7-8	many	-	TRBJ1-5	CASSRDYSNQPQHF	TGTGCCAGCAGCCGAGACTACAGCAATCAGCCCCAGCATTTT
TRBV11-2	many	-	TRBJ1-1	CASSLDSNTEAFF	TGTGCCAGCAGCTTAGATTCCAACACTGAAGCTTTCTTT
TRBV6-5	many	-	TRBJ1-2	CASSYASGRLRYGYTF	TGTGCCAGCAGTTACGCGAGTGGGCGTCTACGCTATGGCTACACCTTC
TRBV11-3	-	TRBD1	TRBJ1-2	CASSLGVQGGYTF	TGTGCCAGCAGCTTAGGGGTACAGGGGGGCTACACCTTC
TRBV6-5	-	-	TRBJ2-5	CASSYQRDLNPTETQYF	TGTGCCAGCAGTTACCAACGGGACCTGAACCCAACCGAGACCCAGTACTTC
TRBV7-9	few	-	TRBJ1-2	CASSPAELGGYGYTF	TGTGCCAGCAGCCCAGCAGAGTTAGGGGGCTATGGCTACACCTTC
TRBV2	few	-	TRBJ2-2	CASSAQGNTGELFF	TGTGCCAGCAGTGCACAGGGGAACACCGGGGAGCTGTTTTTT
TRBV3-1	many	-	TRBJ1-5	CASSQEGKGDGNQPQHF	TGTGCCAGCAGCCAAGAGGGCAAGGGGGATGGCAATCAGCCCCAGCATTTT
TRBV2	-	TRBD1	TRBJ2-2	CASSRARDRGNTGELFF	TGTGCCAGCAGTCGCGCCCGGGACAGGGGTAACACCGGGGAGCTGTTTTTT
TRBV19	-	-	TRBJ1-5	CASSIGQARRRGQPQHF	TGTGCCAGTAGTATTGGGCAGGCAAGACGCCGGGGCCAGCCCCAGCATTTT
TRBV5-1	many	-	TRBJ2-7	CASSFESVGVYEQYF	TGCGCCAGCAGCTTTGAGTCCGTTGGGGTCTACGAGCAGTACTTC
TRBV6-5	once	-	TRBJ1-2	CASSLVPAGYYGYTF	TGTGCCAGCAGTTTGGTTCCGGCAGGGTACTATGGCTACACCTTC
TRBV4-1	-	-	TRBJ1-1	CASSHPNPRAEAFF	TGCGCCAGCAGCCACCCGAACCCCAGGGCTGAAGCTTTCTTT
TRBV30	many	-	TRBJ2-5	CAWSRGLFAETQYF	TGTGCCTGGAGTCGTGGGTTATTTGCGGAGACCCAGTACTTC
TRBV4-1	-	-	TRBJ2-5	CASSPGAGLGETQYF	TGCGCCAGCAGCCCTGGGGCGGGGCTAGGAGAGACCCAGTACTTC
TRBV12-3/TRBV12-4	many	-	TRBJ1-6	CASSIRIDSYNSPLHF	TGTGCCAGCAGCATCAGGATCGACAGCTATAATTCACCCCTCCACTTT
TRBV20-1	-	-	TRBJ1-6	CSARDPAGRLRDSPLHF	TGCAGTGCTAGAGATCCTGCAGGGAGGCTTAGGGATTCACCCCTCCACTTT
TRBV20-1	-	-	TRBJ1-1	CSANPGEAEAFF	TGCAGTGCTAACCCAGGAGAGGCTGAAGCTTTCTTT
TRBV6-1	many	-	TRBJ2-5	CASSLTWGAETQYF	TGTGCCAGCAGCCTTACCTGGGGGGCAGAGACCCAGTACTTC
TRBV6-5	-	-	TRBJ1-5	CASSWGVSGQPQHF	TGTGCCAGCAGTTGGGGGGTAAGTGGGCAGCCCCAGCATTTT
TRBV7-6	few	TRBD2	TRBJ2-2	CASSLPSGNTGELFF	TGTGCCAGCAGCCTCCCTAGCGGGAACACCGGGGAGCTGTTTTTT
TRBV11-2	many	-	TRBJ2-5	CASSLSGIVSQYF	TGTGCCAGCAGCTTATCAGGGATTGTTTCCCAGTACTTC
TRBV5-1	few	-	TRBJ1-3	CASSHELGGNTIYF	TGCGCCAGCAGCCACGAGTTGGGCGGAAACACCATATATTTT
TRBV5-1	-	-	TRBJ1-1	CASSFGGDSPEAFF	TGCGCCAGCAGCTTTGGCGGGGATTCACCTGAAGCTTTCTTT
TRBV27	many	TRBD1	TRBJ1-5	CASSWDRGSNQPQHF	TGTGCCAGCAGTTGGGACAGGGGATCCAATCAGCCCCAGCATTTT
TRBV28	many	TRBD1	TRBJ1-5	CASSLTDRVRQPQHF	TGTGCCAGCAGTTTGACCGACAGGGTCCGTCAGCCCCAGCATTTT
TRBV5-5	few	-	TRBJ1-6	CASSFVMGARANSPLHF	TGTGCCAGCAGCTTTGTGATGGGCGCCAGGGCGAATTCACCCCTCCACTTT
TRBV11-2	few	-	TRBJ2-7	CASSRDLQQYF	TGTGCCAGCAGCCGGGACTTACAGCAGTACTTC
TRBV29-1	-	-	TRBJ2-7	CSVGRRVGEQYF	TGCAGCGTTGGACGTCGGGTGGGCGAGCAGTACTTC
TRBV20-1	-	TRBD1	TRBJ1-2	CSAAPFSGQGDGYTF	TGCAGTGCCGCACCATTCTCGGGACAGGGGGATGGCTACACCTTC
TRBV12-3/TRBV12-4	many	-	TRBJ2-7	CASSLSGYGGSYEQYF	TGTGCCAGCAGTTTAAGTGGCTACGGGGGCTCCTACGAGCAGTACTTC
TRBV20-1	-	-	TRBJ1-6	CSATPGRNYNSPLHF	TGCAGTGCTACACCGGGACGCAACTATAATTCACCCCTCCACTTT
TRBV12-3/TRBV12-4	-	TRBD2	TRBJ2-3	CASSLGLATDTQYF	TGTGCCAGCAGTTTGGGACTAGCCACAGATACGCAGTATTTT